The TCR beta chain described here comes from a study of T cell clonality in common variable immunodeficiency. Method: immunoSEQ multiplex PCR; TCRdb's copy keeps in-frame clones and lacks some. The sample includes about 17,000 clones, none of them occurring once. This clone was counted a few times. Its antigen is not known. The sequenced fragment ends 3 residues before the CDR3 boundary, so the rest is inferred from the germline J gene. Study-level findings and limits: In common variable immunodeficiency, TCR beta chains reportedly carried fewer deletions and N-nucleotide insertions. Compared with controls, CVID subjects had fewer shared TCRbeta clones.

The germline V gene has CDR1 SGHAT and CDR2 FQNNGV. The CDR3 contains 14 residues. Losses at the gene ends were 7 bases for V and 4 bases for J; bases not matched to a gene: 5. The material sequenced was peripheral blood mononuclear cells. The chain is built from TRBV11-2 and TRBJ2-5; TRBD1 matches at 11 bases. This sequence originates from a human donor with common variable immunodeficiency. CDR3 region: CASTPGTGGETQYF. The CDR3 DNA, read in part, is TGTGCCAGCACCCCAGGGACAGGGGGAGAGACC.